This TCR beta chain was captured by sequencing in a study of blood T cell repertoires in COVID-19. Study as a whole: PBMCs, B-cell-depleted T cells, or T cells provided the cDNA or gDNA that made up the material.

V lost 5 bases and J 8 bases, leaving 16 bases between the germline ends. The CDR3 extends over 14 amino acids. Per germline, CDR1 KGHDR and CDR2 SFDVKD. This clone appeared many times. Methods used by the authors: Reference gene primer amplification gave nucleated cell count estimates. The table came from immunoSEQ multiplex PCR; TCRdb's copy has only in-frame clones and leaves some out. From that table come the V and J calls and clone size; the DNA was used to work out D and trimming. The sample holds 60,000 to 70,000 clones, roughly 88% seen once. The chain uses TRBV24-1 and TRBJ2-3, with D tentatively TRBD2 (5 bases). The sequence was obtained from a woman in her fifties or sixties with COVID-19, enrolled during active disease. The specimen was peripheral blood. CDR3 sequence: CATSGGGPSATQYF. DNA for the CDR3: TGTGCCACCAGTGGTGGAGGCCCCTCAGCTACGCAGTATTTT.